The sequence of this T cell receptor beta chain was determined in a study of T cell responses to AZD1222 COVID-19 vaccine. For this clone: Its target is unknown.

The CDR3 contains 14 residues. Germline V gene sequence: CDR1 SGDLS, CDR2 YYNGEE. V was clipped by 0 bases and J by 2 bases, with 9 bases between them. Method: immunoSEQ multiplex PCR; TCRdb's copy keeps in-frame clones and lacks some. The sample consists of roughly 130,000 clones, 90% to 95% of them appearing once. General observations from the study: Females outnumbered males among donors, who were mostly white British; clonal diversity was possibly underestimated.

This sequence joins TRBV9 and TRBJ2-7; D uncertain. The sample in question was peripheral blood, obtained on day 0 of AZD1222 vaccination. This receptor was taken from an adult in good health. DNA of the CDR3: TGTGCCAGCAGCGTAGACCACACCCCCTACGAGCAGTACTTC. It yields the protein CASSVDHTPYEQYF.